The next 26 T cell receptor beta chains were all read from a single sample in a study of PD-L1 blockade in urothelial cancer. Assay used: immunoSEQ multiplex PCR; TCRdb lists only in-frame clones, some missing. The sample consists of some 25,000 clones, 80% to 85% of them appearing once. The specimen was PBMCs, collected around atezolizumab (anti-PD-L1) treatment. The receptors stem from a man in his sixties or seventies with urothelial cancer.

J is TRBJ2-5 and V is TRBV19; 12 bases are shared with TRBD2. The CDR3 extends over 16 amino acids. Per the germline V gene, CDR1 is LNHDA and CDR2 is SQIVND (reference sequence). Unmatched junction bases numbered 5, after V lost 5 bases and J lost 1 base. The CDR3 DNA reads as TGTGCCAGTAGTTCCTGGACTAGCGGGATCCAAGAGACCCAGTACTTC. Protein sequence: CASSSWTSGIQETQYF. Supplemented by reference TRBV19 and TRBJ2-5, the full variable domain reads DGGITQSPKYLFRKEGQNVTLSCEQNLNHDAMYWYRQDPGQGLRLIYYSQIVNDFQKGDIAEGYSVSREKKESFPLTVTSAQKNPTAFYLCASSSWTSGIQETQYFGPGTRLLVL.

The rearrangement uses TRBV5-1 and TRBJ2-1; TRBD2 matches at 7 bases. Trimming at V came to 0 bases and at J to 0 bases, leaving 6 bases not matched to a gene. The germline CDR1 and CDR2 sequences are SGHRS and YFSETQ. CDR3 length: 17 amino acids. As DNA, the CDR3 is TGCGCCAGCAGCTTGGGGGACTACCCGAGCTCCTACAATGAGCAGTTCTTC. Translating it yields CASSLGDYPSSYNEQFF.

The CDR3 region has the DNA TGCGCCAGCAGCTTGGGACCTACAGGGGGAGAGACCCAGTACTTC. It codes for CASSLGPTGGETQYF. The chain couples TRBV5-1 to TRBJ2-5; 8 nucleotides match TRBD1. Germline V CDR1 and CDR2: SGHRS, YFSETQ. V lost 0 bases and J lost 4; bases outside the gene matches: 5. The CDR3 runs 15 residues.

The chain uses TRBV5-6 and TRBJ2-4; 12 bases are a match to TRBD2. Unmatched junction bases numbered 8, after V lost 3 bases and J lost 7 bases. Germline V gene sequence: CDR1 SGHDT, CDR2 YYEEEE. CDR3 length: 16 amino acids. The CDR3 region has the DNA TGTGCCAGCAGCTACCGGACTAGCGGGATCTGGAACATTCAGTACTTC. Encoded protein: CASSYRTSGIWNIQYF.

The chain links TRBV29-1 to TRBJ2-1; weak D call: TRBD2 (6 bases). The CDR3 totals 18 residues. V lost 1 base and J lost 0, with 19 bases in between. CDR1 and CDR2 from the germline V gene are SQVTM and ANQGSEA. The CDR3 DNA reads TGCAGCGTTGAAGGCATGAGTACTGGCGGGGCCTCCTACAATGAGCAGTTCTTC. It specifies CSVEGMSTGGASYNEQFF.

CDR3 residues: CASSSGADRYEQYF. The CDR3 nucleotides read TGTGCCAGCAGCTCCGGAGCTGATCGCTACGAGCAGTACTTC. V usage is TRBV7-9 and J usage is TRBJ2-7, with no clear D. V was trimmed by 4 bases and J by 3 bases, leaving 13 bases between them. There are 14 residues in the CDR3. CDR1 SEHNR and CDR2 FQNEAQ come from the germline V gene (reference sequence).

This clone was seen a single time. The rearrangement uses TRBV27 and TRBJ2-5; weak D call: TRBD2 (6 bases). Looked up from germline, CDR1 is MNHEY and CDR2 is SMNVEV (reference sequence). V lost 1 base to trimming and J lost 5 bases, with 11 bases between them. The CDR3 sequence is 14 residues long. The CDR3 nucleotides read TGTGCCAGCAGTTTATTAACAGGAGGGGAGACCCAGTACTTC. This gives the protein CASSLLTGGETQYF.

The CDR3 reads CASSLSLTSGRAERETQYF. CDR3 sequence (DNA): TGCGCCAGCAGCTTGTCGTTGACTAGCGGGAGGGCCGAACGGGAGACCCAGTACTTC. The chain uses TRBV5-1 and TRBJ2-5; 14 bases match TRBD2. Germline V lookup: CDR1 SGHRS, CDR2 YFSETQ. V shed 1 base and J 5 bases; nucleotides not matched to a gene: 13. The CDR3 covers 19 residues.

V gene TRBV5-1 combines with J gene TRBJ1-1, with D possibly TRBD1 on 5 matching bases. The ends were cut back, 5 bases at V and 0 bases at J, with 11 bases in the middle. This CDR3 comprises 14 residues. CDR1 and CDR2 (germline): SGHRS, YFSETQ. The CDR3 DNA reads as TGCGCCAGCAGAACTGGGGCCATGAACACTGAAGCTTTCTTT. This translates into CASRTGAMNTEAFF.

The chain employs TRBV2 and TRBJ2-6; TRBD2 agrees at 7 bases. The V gene end was trimmed by 7 bases and the J gene end by 16 bases; junction bases not matched to a gene: 13. The length of the CDR3 is 13 residues. Germline V gene sequence: CDR1 SNHLY, CDR2 FYNNEI. The CDR3 DNA sequence: TGTGCCAGCACCTTGGGGAGGGAAAAGGGTCTGACTTTC. Residues: CASTLGREKGLTF.

This clone was observed once. The chain employs TRBV4-1 and TRBJ1-6, with 7 bases matching TRBD1. This CDR3 region has 19 residues. The germline V gene encodes CDR1 MGHRA and CDR2 YSYEKL. J lost 9 bases, V lost 0 bases, and 17 bases had no gene match. The DNA for the CDR3 is TGCGCCAGCAGCCAAGATTCCACGGCCGGGACAGTGGCAGGTTCACCCCTCCACTTT. This gives the protein CASSQDSTAGTVAGSPLHF.

This clone showed up just a few times. The rearrangement joins TRBV19 to TRBJ2-1; 9 bases agree with TRBD1. The V and J ends lost 5 bases and 5 bases, in that order; junction bases with no gene match: 7. Germline CDR1 is LNHDA and CDR2 is SQIVND (reference sequence). This CDR3 has 15 residues. The CDR3 spells CASSLWWTGDNEQFF. In DNA form, the CDR3 reads TGTGCCAGTAGTCTGTGGTGGACAGGGGACAATGAGCAGTTCTTC.

The V call is TRBV5-1, the J call TRBJ1-1; 7 bases line up with TRBD1. The CDR3 totals 14 residues. CDR1 is SGHRS, CDR2 YFSETQ, per germline. V lost 6 bases and J lost 7; bases outside the gene matches: 12. The CDR3 is CASTQGTGTNEAFF. The CDR3, as DNA: TGCGCCAGCACACAGGGGACGGGAACAAATGAAGCTTTCTTT.

The rearrangement uses TRBV4-1 and TRBJ1-6; tentatively, D is TRBD1 (6 bases). Per germline, CDR1 MGHRA and CDR2 YSYEKL. The CDR3 length is 18 residues. V was trimmed by 4 bases and J by 0 bases, leaving 16 bases between them. The CDR3 sequence is CASSPQGHASSYNSPLHF. For the CDR3, the DNA is TGCGCCAGCAGCCCTCAGGGACACGCAAGCTCCTATAATTCACCCCTCCACTTT.

V is TRBV10-2 and J is TRBJ2-1; 8 nucleotides match TRBD2. The length of the CDR3 is 15 residues. The V gene end was trimmed by 4 bases and the J gene end by 1 base; junction bases not matched to a gene: 3. Germline values: CDR1 WSHSY, CDR2 SAAADI. DNA of the CDR3: TGCGCCAGCAGTGGGGGCGGGGGGTCCTACAATGAGCAGTTCTTC. Translated: CASSGGGGSYNEQFF.

The chain carries TRBV27 and TRBJ2-1; no clear D gene. The CDR3 is 13 amino acids. With 3 bases removed from V and 8 bases from J, the gap between germline ends came to 11 bases. Germline CDR1 reads MNHEY; CDR2 reads SMNVEV (reference sequence). This CDR3 reads CASSLERWDEQFF. Here the CDR3 DNA reads TGTGCCAGCAGTTTGGAGAGATGGGATGAGCAGTTCTTC.

About this clone itself: At one end the junction does not follow the germline gene, possibly because of a read error. The chain joins TRBV2 to TRBJ2-5, with D possibly matching TRBD2 (5 bases). CDR1 and CDR2 from the germline V gene are SNHLY and FYNNEI. The CDR3 extends over 15 amino acids. In nucleotides, the CDR3 is TGTGCCAGCACTGAAGATAGCGTGCCCGGGGAGACCCAGTACTTC. This codes for CASTEDSVPGETQYF.

This clone has a single count. This chain uses TRBV4-1 with TRBJ1-5, with D possibly matching TRBD1 (6 bases). Germline-derived CDR1 and CDR2 are MGHRA and YSYEKL. The V and J ends lost 0 bases and 15 bases respectively, with 15 bases between them. CDR3 length: 13 residues. The CDR3 DNA sequence: TGCGCCAGCAGCCAAGAATTAGGGACATTGGGGCATTTT. As protein: CASSQELGTLGHF.

V and J are TRBV19 and TRBJ1-6; TRBD1 matches 10 bases. CDR1 and CDR2 (germline): LNHDA, SQIVND (reference sequence). CDR3 length equals 13 residues. The V segment lost 7 bases and the J segment 8 bases; nucleotides outside the gene matches: 2. The CDR3 region has the DNA TGTGCCAGTAAAGGACAGGGGGATTCACCCCTCCACTTT. The encoded protein is CASKGQGDSPLHF.

This chain links TRBV7-3 with TRBJ2-1; D perhaps matches TRBD1 (6 bases). The CDR3 consists of 13 residues. V gave up 4 bases and J gave up 5 bases, with 9 bases separating them. CDR1 SGHTA and CDR2 FQGTGA come from the germline V gene. The CDR3 sequence is CASSSGQNNEQFF. Here the CDR3 DNA reads TGTGCCAGCAGCTCCGGACAGAACAATGAGCAGTTCTTC.

This rearrangement joins TRBV4-1 to TRBJ2-7; 7 bases are shared with TRBD1. This CDR3 region has 16 residues. V was clipped by 3 bases and J by 2 bases; unmatched bases: 10. CDR1 MGHRA and CDR2 YSYEKL come from the germline V gene. The CDR3 spells CASSQGAGTVTYEQYF. CDR3 nucleotides: TGCGCCAGCAGCCAGGGCGCCGGGACAGTGACCTACGAGCAGTACTTC.

The chain employs TRBV28 and TRBJ1-2, with a weak D call TRBD1 (6 bases). V lost 4 bases and J 8 bases, leaving 14 bases between the germline ends. The germline gives CDR1 MDHEN, CDR2 SYDVKM. This CDR3 comprises 13 residues. This CDR3 is CASSSSEGGGYTF. The CDR3 nucleotides are TGTGCCAGCAGTTCCTCCGAAGGGGGAGGCTACACCTTC.

In its sample, this clone was seen a few times. V usage is TRBV6-1 and J usage is TRBJ2-1; the D is unclear. Looked up from germline, CDR1 is MNHNS and CDR2 is SASEGT. V shed 6 bases and J shed 5 bases, with 5 bases lying between them. The CDR3 covers 11 residues. The CDR3 DNA is TGTGCCAGCAGAATAAACAATGAGCAGTTCTTC. Translated: CASRINNEQFF.

The chain recombines TRBV7-2 with TRBJ2-1; 7 nucleotides match TRBD2. Germline V gene lookup returns CDR1 SGHTA and CDR2 FQGNSA. Trimming took 5 bases from V and 7 from J; bases not matched to a gene: 11. The CDR3 loop spans 15 amino acids. The CDR3 reads CASSPPGGRGNEQFF. The CDR3 nucleotides are TGTGCCAGCAGCCCCCCCGGCGGGAGAGGGAATGAGCAGTTCTTC. Full variable domain (rest looked up from reference TRBV7-2 and TRBJ2-1): GAGVSQSPSNKVTEKGKDVELRCDPISGHTALYWYRQSLGQGLEFLIYFQGNSAPDKSGLPSDRFSAERTGGSVSTLTIQRTQQEDSAVYLCASSPPGGRGNEQFFGPGTRLTVL.

The chain joins TRBV2 to TRBJ2-1; possible D gene TRBD1, 6 bases. Germline V CDR1 and CDR2: SNHLY, FYNNEI. The CDR3 runs to 15 residues. V shed 2 bases and J shed 4 bases, with 12 bases lying between them. The CDR3 DNA sequence: TGTGCCAGCAGTGAAAGTACAGGGAGTTACAATGAGCAGTTCTTC. Protein sequence: CASSESTGSYNEQFF.

The chain is built from TRBV19 and TRBJ2-6; TRBD1 matches 8 bases. Looked up from germline, CDR1 is LNHDA and CDR2 is SQIVND (reference sequence). The trim removed 7 bases at V and 1 base at J, leaving 18 bases unmatched. This CDR3 region has 20 residues. The CDR3 region is CASNQDRALIYLSGANVLTF. Written as DNA, the CDR3 is TGTGCCAGTAACCAGGACAGGGCCCTCATCTATCTATCTGGGGCCAACGTCCTGACTTTC.